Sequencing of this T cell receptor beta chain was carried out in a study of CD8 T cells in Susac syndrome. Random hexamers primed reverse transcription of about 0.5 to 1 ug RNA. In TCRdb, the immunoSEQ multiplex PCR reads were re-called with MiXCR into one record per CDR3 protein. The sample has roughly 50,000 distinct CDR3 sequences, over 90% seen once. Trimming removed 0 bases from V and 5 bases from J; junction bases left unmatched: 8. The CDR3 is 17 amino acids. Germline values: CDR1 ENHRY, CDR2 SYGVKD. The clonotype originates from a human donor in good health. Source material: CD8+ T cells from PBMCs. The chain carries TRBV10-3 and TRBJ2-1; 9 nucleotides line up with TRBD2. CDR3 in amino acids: CAISESAASGDHNEQFF. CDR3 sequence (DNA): TGTGCCATCAGTGAGTCCGCCGCTAGCGGGGATCACAATGAGCAGTTCTTC.